This T cell receptor (beta chain) appears in the sequencing data of a study of STAT5B mutations in CD4+ large granular lymphocyte leukemia. Profiling relied on immunoSEQ multiplex PCR, and the TCRdb table lists in-frame clones only, not all of them. The data show about 9,600 clones, around 83% seen once. Germline CDR1 reads MNHNY; CDR2 reads SVGAGI (reference sequence). V was clipped by 7 bases and J by 6 bases; unmatched bases: 3. This CDR3 region has 14 residues. CD4+ T-LGLL patients came from Padova, Helsinki and Shinshu hematology units. This TCR was recovered from a man aged 60 to 75 with CD4+ T-cell large granular lymphocyte leukemia. Material for sequencing was PBMCs. The chain links TRBV6-6 to TRBJ2-2; 12 positions match TRBD2. The CDR3 coding sequence is TGTGCCAGCACGACTAGCGGGAGTGCCGGGGAGCTGTTTTTT. This encodes CASTTSGSAGELFF.